Below, 27 T cell receptor beta chains from the same sample are listed, as sequenced in a study of shared clonotypes between healthy human individuals. CD8 cells regarded as naive lacked CD45RO, were positively chosen for CCR7, and omitted terminally differentiated effector memory CD45RA+ cells. Sequencing was performed with immunoSEQ multiplex PCR; in TCRdb, only in-frame clones are kept and a portion is missing. This sample has nearly 2 million clones; approximately 95% occur once, and the top ten carry more than 0.9%. The material sequenced was naive CD8+ T cells sorted from blood. All receptors come from a young man in good health.

The rearrangement links TRBV21-1 to TRBJ2-5; TRBD2, the D gene given by the table, was not confirmed from the DNA. TRBV21-1 is a pseudogene. This CDR3 has 15 amino acids. The CDR3 reads CASSKLPGRAETQYF. CDR3 DNA: TGTGCCAGCAGCAAACTTCCAGGGAGGGCAGAGACCCAGTACTTC.

This clone was seen once. The CDR3 sequence: CASSDSGGLHEQYF. The DNA for the CDR3 is TGTGCCAGCAGTGACTCAGGGGGCTTGCACGAGCAGTACTTC. The J gene is TRBJ2-7, the V gene TRBV6-4; 7 bases are a match to TRBD1. The CDR3 is made up of 14 amino acids. V lost 0 bases, J lost 5 bases, and 4 bases stayed unmatched. The germline CDR1 and CDR2 sequences are MRHNA and SNTAGT.

The genes are TRBV10-3 and TRBJ2-1, with 8 bases matching TRBD2. The V gene end was trimmed by 3 bases and the J gene end by 4 bases; junction bases not matched to a gene: 2. The germline gives CDR1 ENHRY, CDR2 SYGVKD. The CDR3 consists of 14 residues. The CDR3 nucleotides are TGTGCCATCAGTGATTCTAGCGGGTACAATGAGCAGTTCTTC. Translation gives CAISDSSGYNEQFF.

The chain links TRBV9 to TRBJ2-1, with 9 bases aligning to TRBD2. This CDR3 region has 15 residues. In germline, CDR1 is SGDLS, CDR2 YYNGEE. J gave up 4 bases and V 0 bases, and 2 bases lay outside the gene matches. The chain's CDR3 is CASSVGGGVYNEQFF. The DNA for the CDR3 is TGTGCCAGCAGCGTAGGCGGGGGGGTGTACAATGAGCAGTTCTTC.

The chain employs TRBV30 and TRBJ2-7, with D tentatively TRBD1 or TRBD2 (5 bases each). Between the trimmed V and J ends, which lost 0 bases and 3 bases, there was a span of 9 bases. The CDR3 runs to 13 residues. From germline, CDR1 is GTSNPN and CDR2 SVGIG (reference sequence). The CDR3 DNA reads TGTGCCTGGAGTGTGGGGGACCGCTACGAGCAGTACTTC. This encodes CAWSVGDRYEQYF.

The rearrangement joins TRBV10-1 to TRBJ2-7; D is undetermined. The CDR3 extends over 13 amino acids. V gave up 2 bases and J gave up 5 bases, with 10 bases separating them. Germline V gene data show CDR1 as WNHNN and CDR2 as SYGVQD (reference sequence). CDR3 bases: TGCGCCAGCAGTGAGAAAGGAGACGACGAGCAGTACTTC. Amino acids: CASSEKGDDEQYF.

The CDR3 sequence is CASSETGTVNTGELFF. CDR3 DNA: TGCGCCAGCAGTGAGACCGGGACAGTAAACACCGGGGAGCTGTTTTTT. The chain carries TRBV10-2 and TRBJ2-2; 7 nucleotides align to TRBD1. The CDR3 totals 16 residues. V dropped 2 bases and J dropped 2; count of bases not matched to a gene: 5. The germline gives CDR1 WSHSY, CDR2 SAAADI.

The chain couples TRBV7-2 to TRBJ2-7, with 7 bases identical to TRBD1. The CDR3 covers 12 residues. The germline V gene has CDR1 SGHTA and CDR2 FQGNSA. Unmatched junction bases numbered 4, after V lost 4 bases and J lost 7 bases. This CDR3 reads CASSSYRGEQYF. The CDR3, as DNA: TGTGCCAGCAGCTCGTACAGGGGTGAGCAGTACTTC.

V usage is TRBV19 and J usage is TRBJ1-5; D is possibly TRBD1 (6 bases). This CDR3 region has 17 residues. Germline CDR1 reads LNHDA; CDR2 reads SQIVND (reference sequence). The germline V and J ends were trimmed by 7 bases and 0 bases, with 19 bases remaining between them. The CDR3 sequence: CASTTDSERYSNQPQHF. CDR3 DNA: TGTGCCAGTACCACGGACAGCGAACGATATAGCAATCAGCCCCAGCATTTT. The full variable domain, in which reference TRBV19 and TRBJ1-5 provide the parts outside the CDR3, is DGGITQSPKYLFRKEGQNVTLSCEQNLNHDAMYWYRQDPGQGLRLIYYSQIVNDFQKGDIAEGYSVSREKKESFPLTVTSAQKNPTAFYLCASTTDSERYSNQPQHFGDGTRLSIL.

The chain combines TRBV4-1 with TRBJ1-2; D gene uncertain. CDR1 is MGHRA, CDR2 YSYEKL, per germline. Between the trimmed V and J ends, which lost 2 bases and 0 bases, there was a span of 4 bases. This CDR3 region has 13 residues. CDR3 nucleotides: TGCGCCAGCAGCCAACGGGCTAACTATGGCTACACCTTC. Protein sequence: CASSQRANYGYTF.

This chain connects TRBV4-1 to TRBJ1-4; perhaps TRBD1 as D (6 bases). The CDR3 totals 14 residues. V lost 1 base and J lost 6, with 9 bases in between. Germline assignment: CDR1 MGHRA and CDR2 YSYEKL. CDR3 region: CASSQVGGYEKLFF. The CDR3 DNA follows: TGCGCCAGCAGCCAAGTGGGGGGCTATGAAAAACTGTTTTTT.

J is TRBJ1-1 and V is TRBV11-3; TRBD1 aligns across 8 bases. CDR1 and CDR2 (germline): SGHNT, YENEEA. Trimming removed 5 bases from V and 2 bases from J; junction bases left unmatched: 4. There are 14 residues in the CDR3. The CDR3 coding sequence is TGTGCCAGCAGCCACGGACAGGGAAACACTGAAGCTTTCTTT. Its translation is CASSHGQGNTEAFF.

The chain has TRBV4-2 and TRBJ2-3, with a tentative D call TRBD2 (7 bases). CDR3 length equals 15 residues. CDR1 and CDR2 (germline): LGHNA, YNFKEQ. With 0 bases removed from V and 4 bases from J, the gap between germline ends came to 11 bases. This CDR3 is CASSQDRGAPDTQYF. The CDR3 coding sequence is TGTGCCAGCAGCCAAGATCGGGGGGCCCCAGATACGCAGTATTTT.

In regard to this clone: One end of the junction varies from germline; a read error may be responsible. The chain joins TRBV2 to TRBJ2-3; TRBD1 aligns across 7 bases. Germline CDR1 reads SNHLY; CDR2 reads FYNNEI. The CDR3 covers 14 residues. This CDR3 reads CASSERDSTDTQYF. The CDR3 nucleotides are TGTGCCAGCAGTGAACGGGACAGCACCGATACGCAGTATTTT.

The V call is TRBV11-3, the J call TRBJ1-1, with TRBD1 as a possible D gene (5 bases). Germline loops: CDR1 SGHNT, CDR2 YENEEA. V lost 5 bases to trimming and J lost 14 bases, with 24 bases between them. The CDR3 sequence is 14 residues long. CDR3 in amino acids: CASSRDVRDPDKFF. CDR3 sequence (DNA): TGTGCCAGCAGCCGCGACGTCAGGGACCCAGATAAGTTCTTT.

The CDR3 here is CASSSSGGTKTGELFF. The CDR3 DNA reads TGTGCCAGCAGCTCATCCGGGGGTACTAAAACCGGGGAGCTGTTTTTT. The chain recombines TRBV28 with TRBJ2-2, with a weak D call TRBD2 (6 bases). CDR1 and CDR2 from the germline V gene are MDHEN and SYDVKM. Trimming cost V 6 bases and J 5 bases, with 19 bases left between them. The CDR3 is made up of 16 amino acids.

The chain couples TRBV2 to TRBJ1-1; D gene ambiguous. CDR3 size: 13 residues. Per germline, CDR1 SNHLY and CDR2 FYNNEI. V was trimmed by 3 bases and J by 6 bases, leaving 11 bases between them. Here the CDR3 reads CASSEGIGAEAFF. The CDR3 nucleotides read TGTGCCAGCAGTGAGGGCATTGGAGCTGAAGCTTTCTTT.

The chain links TRBV4-3 to TRBJ2-3; 9 bases align to TRBD2. The V segment lost 0 bases and the J segment 4 bases; nucleotides outside the gene matches: 11. CDR1 and CDR2 from the germline V gene are LGHNA and YSLEER. This CDR3 spans 18 amino acids. CDR3 DNA: TGCGCCAGCAGCCAAGATGGGGTAGCGGGAGATTTGCCAGATACGCAGTATTTT. It encodes CASSQDGVAGDLPDTQYF.

This chain connects TRBV6-1 to TRBJ2-7, with D possibly matching TRBD1 (6 bases). With 6 bases removed from V and 0 bases from J, the gap between germline ends came to 15 bases. The CDR3 runs to 15 residues. Looked up from germline, CDR1 is MNHNS and CDR2 is SASEGT. CDR3 residues: CASSTGQISSYEQYF. As DNA, the CDR3 is TGTGCCAGCAGCACCGGACAGATAAGCTCCTACGAGCAGTACTTC.

The chain has TRBV5-6 and TRBJ1-5; 10 nucleotides align to TRBD1. CDR3 size: 14 residues. Germline CDR1 SGHDT, CDR2 YYEEEE. The junction had 3 bases not matched to a gene; V was cut back by 4 bases and J by 5 bases. CDR3 region: CASSLTGGHQPQHF. CDR3 sequence (DNA): TGTGCCAGCAGCCTGACAGGGGGCCATCAGCCCCAGCATTTT.

V and J are TRBV19 and TRBJ2-7; D gene unclear. The CDR3 has 13 amino acids. The V end lost 6 bases, the J end lost 3 bases, and 12 bases lay between the germline ends. Per germline, CDR1 LNHDA and CDR2 SQIVND (reference sequence). CDR3 residues: CASSPGVNYEQYF. CDR3 bases: TGTGCCAGTAGCCCCGGAGTTAACTACGAGCAGTACTTC.

V gene TRBV6-6 combines with J gene TRBJ2-1; 12 nucleotides align to TRBD2. With V trimmed by 2 bases and J by 6 bases, 5 bases remained unmatched. This CDR3 comprises 16 residues. The germline CDR1 and CDR2 sequences are MNHNY and SVGAGI (reference sequence). The CDR3 sequence is CASSYATSGSGNEQFF. DNA for the CDR3: TGTGCCAGCAGTTACGCGACTAGCGGGAGTGGCAATGAGCAGTTCTTC.

V and J are TRBV5-8 and TRBJ1-2; D possibly corresponds to TRBD1 (6 bases). Trimming stripped 4 bases from V and 6 bases from J, with 16 bases between. The CDR3 has 14 amino acids. The germline V gene has CDR1 SGHTS and CDR2 YDEGEE. CDR3 sequence: CASSPYTGIHGYTF. The CDR3 DNA sequence: TGTGCCAGCAGCCCGTATACAGGGATTCATGGCTACACCTTC.

The rearrangement links TRBV27 to TRBJ2-2, with a tentative D call TRBD2 (5 bases). The CDR3 has 15 residues. CDR1 and CDR2 from the germline V gene are MNHEY and SMNVEV (reference sequence). V lost 2 bases and J lost 4, with 11 bases in between. CDR3 coding DNA: TGTGCCAGCAGTTTACTGGGAGTGACCACCGGGGAGCTGTTTTTT. Its protein product is CASSLLGVTTGELFF.

This clone was counted once. The chain links TRBV19 to TRBJ2-2; 12 bases fit TRBD2. V was clipped by 10 bases and J by 4 bases; unmatched bases: 7. There are 15 residues in the CDR3. Germline CDR1 and CDR2: LNHDA and SQIVND (reference sequence). The CDR3 nucleotides are TGTGCCACACGCCGGACTAGCGGGGTCACCGGGGAGCTGTTTTTT. Amino acid sequence: CATRRTSGVTGELFF.

The chain combines TRBV27 with TRBJ1-1; D ambiguous. The CDR3 has 14 amino acids. CDR1 and CDR2 from the germline V gene are MNHEY and SMNVEV (reference sequence). The V end lost 1 base, the J end lost 4 bases, and 10 bases lay between the germline ends. The CDR3 here is CASSLLGGVTEAFF. CDR3 bases: TGTGCCAGCAGTTTATTAGGTGGGGTCACTGAAGCTTTCTTT.

The chain couples TRBV4-3 to TRBJ2-7, with TRBD1 as a possible D gene (5 bases). Trimming stripped 4 bases from V and 3 bases from J, with 22 bases between. The CDR3 is 17 residues long. The germline V gene encodes CDR1 LGHNA and CDR2 YSLEER. The CDR3 DNA reads as TGCGCCAGCAGCCGAGACTCCTCGACTGGGGCCTTCTACGAGCAGTACTTC. Its protein is CASSRDSSTGAFYEQYF.